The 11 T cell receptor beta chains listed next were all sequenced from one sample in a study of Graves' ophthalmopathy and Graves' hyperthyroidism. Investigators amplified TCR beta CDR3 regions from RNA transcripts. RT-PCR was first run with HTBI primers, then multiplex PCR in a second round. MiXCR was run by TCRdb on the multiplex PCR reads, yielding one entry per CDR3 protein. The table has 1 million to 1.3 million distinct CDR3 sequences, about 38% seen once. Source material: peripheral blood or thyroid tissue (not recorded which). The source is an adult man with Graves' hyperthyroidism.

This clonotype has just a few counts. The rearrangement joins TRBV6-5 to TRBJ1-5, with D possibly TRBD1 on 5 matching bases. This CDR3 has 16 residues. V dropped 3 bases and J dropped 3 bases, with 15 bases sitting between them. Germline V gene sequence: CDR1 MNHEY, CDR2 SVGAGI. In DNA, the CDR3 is TGTGCCAGCAGTTATTCTCCTCCAGGGAACAATCAGCCCCAGCATTTT. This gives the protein CASSYSPPGNNQPQHF.

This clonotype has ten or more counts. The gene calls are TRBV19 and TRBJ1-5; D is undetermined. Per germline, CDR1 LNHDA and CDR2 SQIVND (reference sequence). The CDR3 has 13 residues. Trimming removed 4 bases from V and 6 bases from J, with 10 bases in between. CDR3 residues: CASSRSYAQPQHF. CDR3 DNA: TGTGCCAGTAGTAGATCGTACGCTCAGCCCCAGCATTTT.

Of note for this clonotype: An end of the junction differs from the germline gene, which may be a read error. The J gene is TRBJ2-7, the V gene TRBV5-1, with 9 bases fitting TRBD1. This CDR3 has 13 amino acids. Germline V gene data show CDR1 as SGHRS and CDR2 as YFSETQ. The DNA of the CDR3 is TGCACCAGCAGCACGGGACAGGGCTACGAGCAGTACTTC. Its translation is CTSSTGQGYEQYF.

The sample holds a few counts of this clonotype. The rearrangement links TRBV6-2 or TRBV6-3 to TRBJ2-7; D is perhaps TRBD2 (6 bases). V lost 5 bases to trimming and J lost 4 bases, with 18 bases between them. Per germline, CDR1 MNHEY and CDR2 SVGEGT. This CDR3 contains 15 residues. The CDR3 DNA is TGTGCCAGCAGTCCTCGGGGGTGGACTTTGTACGAGCAGTACTTC. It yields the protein CASSPRGWTLYEQYF.

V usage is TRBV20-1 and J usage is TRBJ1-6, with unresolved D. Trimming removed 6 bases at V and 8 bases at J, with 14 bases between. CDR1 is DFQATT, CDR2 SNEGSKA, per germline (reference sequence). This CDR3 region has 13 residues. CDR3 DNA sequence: TGCAGTGCCGTCCACCTCGGCGATTCACCCCTCCACTTT. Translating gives CSAVHLGDSPLHF.

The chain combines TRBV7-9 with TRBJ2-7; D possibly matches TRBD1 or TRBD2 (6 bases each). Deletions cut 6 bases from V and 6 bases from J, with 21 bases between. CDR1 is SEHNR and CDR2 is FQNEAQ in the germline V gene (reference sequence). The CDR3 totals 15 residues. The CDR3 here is CASSSPGAVFSEQYF. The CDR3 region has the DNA TGTGCCAGCAGTTCACCGGGGGCAGTATTTTCCGAGCAGTACTTC.

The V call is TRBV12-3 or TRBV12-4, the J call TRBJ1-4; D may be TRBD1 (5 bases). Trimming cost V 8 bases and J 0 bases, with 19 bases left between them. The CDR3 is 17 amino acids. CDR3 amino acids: CASGFHAATATNEKLFF. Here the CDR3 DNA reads TGTGCCAGCGGATTCCACGCCGCGACAGCAACTAATGAAAAACTGTTTTTT.

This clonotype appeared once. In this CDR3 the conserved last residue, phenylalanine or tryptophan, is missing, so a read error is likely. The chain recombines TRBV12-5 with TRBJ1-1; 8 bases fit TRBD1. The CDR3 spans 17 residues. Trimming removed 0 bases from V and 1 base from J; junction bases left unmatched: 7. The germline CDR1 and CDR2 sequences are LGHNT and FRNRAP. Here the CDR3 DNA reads TGTGCTAGTGGTTTGGTCCCACCGACAGGGGCGAACACTGAAGCTTTCCTT. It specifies CASGLVPPTGANTEAFL.

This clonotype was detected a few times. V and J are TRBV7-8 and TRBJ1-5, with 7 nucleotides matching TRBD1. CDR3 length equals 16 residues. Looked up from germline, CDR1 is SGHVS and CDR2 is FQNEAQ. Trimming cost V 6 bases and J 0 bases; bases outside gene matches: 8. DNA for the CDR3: TGTGCCAGCAGTCCCACGGGACAGACTAGCAATCAGCCCCAGCATTTT. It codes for CASSPTGQTSNQPQHF.

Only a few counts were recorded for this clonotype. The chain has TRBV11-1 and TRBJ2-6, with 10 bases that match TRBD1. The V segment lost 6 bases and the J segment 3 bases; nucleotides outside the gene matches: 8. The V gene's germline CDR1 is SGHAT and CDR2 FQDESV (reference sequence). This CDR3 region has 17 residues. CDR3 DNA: TGTGCCAGCAGTACCGGACAGGGGGTCTTTGGGGCCAACGTCCTGACTTTC. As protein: CASSTGQGVFGANVLTF.

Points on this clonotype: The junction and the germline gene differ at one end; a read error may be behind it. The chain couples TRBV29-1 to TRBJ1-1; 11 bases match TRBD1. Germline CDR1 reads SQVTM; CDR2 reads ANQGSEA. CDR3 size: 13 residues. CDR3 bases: TGCAGCCTGGGACAGGGGGTAAACAGTGAAGCTTTCTTT. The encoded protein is CSLGQGVNSEAFF.